The sequence of this T cell receptor (beta chain) was determined in a study of blood T cell repertoires in COVID-19. At the level of the study: Spain, Italy and the United States supplied samples that represented acute and convalescent COVID-19. Nucleic acid was either cDNA or gDNA, and it came from T cells, B-cell-depleted T cells, or PBMCs.

The CDR3 covers 18 residues. V lost 2 bases, J lost 5 bases, and 10 bases stayed unmatched. Germline V gives CDR1 PRHDT, CDR2 FYEKMQ (reference sequence). In the authors' methods: It was from reference gene primer amplification that nucleated cell counts were estimated. Sequencing used immunoSEQ multiplex PCR; TCRdb keeps in-frame clones, though not all of them. V, J and clone size are those of that table, while D and trimming were read from the DNA. The sample has 97,000 or so clones, roughly 80% seen once. V and J are TRBV13 and TRBJ2-3; 13 nucleotides align to TRBD2. Material for sequencing was peripheral blood. The sequence derives from a man aged 55 to 70 with active or convalescent COVID-19. CDR3 in DNA: TGTGCCAGCAGCTTAAGGCCCCCGGGACTAGCGGGAATAGATACGCAGTATTTT. Translation: CASSLRPPGLAGIDTQYF.